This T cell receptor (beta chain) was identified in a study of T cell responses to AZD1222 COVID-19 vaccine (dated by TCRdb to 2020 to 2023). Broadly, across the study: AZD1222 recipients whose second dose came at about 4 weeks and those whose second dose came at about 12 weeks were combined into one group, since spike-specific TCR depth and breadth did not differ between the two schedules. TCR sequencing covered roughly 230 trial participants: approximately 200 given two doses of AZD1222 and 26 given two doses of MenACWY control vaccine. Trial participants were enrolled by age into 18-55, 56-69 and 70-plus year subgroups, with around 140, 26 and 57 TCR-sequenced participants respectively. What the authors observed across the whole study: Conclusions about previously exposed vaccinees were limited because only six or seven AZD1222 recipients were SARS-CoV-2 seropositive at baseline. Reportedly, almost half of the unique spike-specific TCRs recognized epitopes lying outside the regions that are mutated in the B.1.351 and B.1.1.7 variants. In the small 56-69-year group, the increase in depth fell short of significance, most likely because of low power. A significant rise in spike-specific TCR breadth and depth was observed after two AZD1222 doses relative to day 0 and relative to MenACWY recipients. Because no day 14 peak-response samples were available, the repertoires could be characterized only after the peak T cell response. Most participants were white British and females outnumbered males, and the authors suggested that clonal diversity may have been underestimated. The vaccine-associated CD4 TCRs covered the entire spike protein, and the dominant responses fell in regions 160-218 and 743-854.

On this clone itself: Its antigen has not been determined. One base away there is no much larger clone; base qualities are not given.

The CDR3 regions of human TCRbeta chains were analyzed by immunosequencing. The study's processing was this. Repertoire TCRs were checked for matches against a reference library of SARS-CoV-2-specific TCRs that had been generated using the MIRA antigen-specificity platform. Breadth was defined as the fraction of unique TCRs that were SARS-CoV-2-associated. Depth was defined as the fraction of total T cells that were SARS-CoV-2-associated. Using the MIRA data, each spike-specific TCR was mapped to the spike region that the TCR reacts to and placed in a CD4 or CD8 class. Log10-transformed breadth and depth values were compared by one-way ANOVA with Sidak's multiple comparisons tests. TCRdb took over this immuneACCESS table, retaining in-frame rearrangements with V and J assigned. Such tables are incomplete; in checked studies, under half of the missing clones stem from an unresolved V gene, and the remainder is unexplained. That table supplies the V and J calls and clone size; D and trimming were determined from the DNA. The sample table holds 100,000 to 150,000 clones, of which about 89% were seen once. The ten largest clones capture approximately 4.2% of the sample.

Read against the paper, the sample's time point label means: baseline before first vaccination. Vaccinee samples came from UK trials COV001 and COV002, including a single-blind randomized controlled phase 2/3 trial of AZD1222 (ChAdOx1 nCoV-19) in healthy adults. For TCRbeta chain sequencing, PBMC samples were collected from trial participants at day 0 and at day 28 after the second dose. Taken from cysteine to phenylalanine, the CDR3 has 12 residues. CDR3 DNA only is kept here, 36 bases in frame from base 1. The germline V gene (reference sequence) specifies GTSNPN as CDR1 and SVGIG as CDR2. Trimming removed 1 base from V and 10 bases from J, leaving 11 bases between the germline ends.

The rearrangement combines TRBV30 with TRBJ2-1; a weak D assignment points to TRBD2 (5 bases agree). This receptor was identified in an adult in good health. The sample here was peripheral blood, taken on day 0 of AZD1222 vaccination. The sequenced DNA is TGTGCCTGGAGTGATCGGGGTGGGGAGCAGTTCTTC. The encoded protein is CAWSDRGGEQFF. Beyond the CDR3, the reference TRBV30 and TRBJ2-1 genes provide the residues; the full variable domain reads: SQTIHQWPATLVQPVGSPLSLECTVEGTSNPNLYWYRQAAGRGLQLLFYSVGIGQISSEVPQNLSASRPQDRQFILSSKKLLLSDSGFYLCAWSDRGGEQFFGPGTRLTVL.